This T cell receptor beta chain came from a study of blood T cell repertoires in COVID-19. Turning to the study itself: The origin of the acute and convalescent COVID-19 samples was the United States, Italy and Spain. Sample material is recorded as cDNA or gDNA derived from T cells, B-cell-depleted T cells, or PBMCs.

Trimming removed 3 bases from V and 2 bases from J, with 8 bases in between. Germline V gives CDR1 LNHDA, CDR2 SQIVND (reference sequence). The CDR3 consists of 14 residues. Authors' data handling: Reference gene primers were amplified, and this amplification served to estimate nucleated cell counts. This table comes from immunoSEQ multiplex PCR, and its TCRdb copy is limited to in-frame clones, with some not included. The DNA was the basis for D and trimming; V, J and clone size are from that table. Of 70,000 to 90,000 clones in the sample, around four fifths were seen once. V gene TRBV19 combines with J gene TRBJ2-4; a weak D match, TRBD1 (5 bases). Material for sequencing was peripheral blood. The TCR originated in an older man with acute or convalescent COVID-19. Here the CDR3 reads CASSISGTKNIQYF. As DNA, the CDR3 is TGTGCCAGTAGTATTTCAGGGACCAAAAACATTCAGTACTTC.